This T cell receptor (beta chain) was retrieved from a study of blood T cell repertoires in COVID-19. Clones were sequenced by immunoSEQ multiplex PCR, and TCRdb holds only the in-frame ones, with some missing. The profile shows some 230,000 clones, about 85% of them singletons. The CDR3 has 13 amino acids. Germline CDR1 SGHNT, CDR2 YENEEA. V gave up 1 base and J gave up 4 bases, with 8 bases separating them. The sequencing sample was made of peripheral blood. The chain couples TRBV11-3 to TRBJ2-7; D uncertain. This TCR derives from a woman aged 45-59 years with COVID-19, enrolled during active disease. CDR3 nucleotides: TGTGCCAGCAGCTTAGTCCTACAGTACGAGCAGTACTTC. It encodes CASSLVLQYEQYF.